Following are 22 T cell receptor beta chains from one sample sequenced in a study of response to subunit inactivated influenza vaccine. TCRdb re-called the RT-PCR reads through MiXCR, storing one row per CDR3 protein. The profile covers 650,000 to 800,000 distinct CDR3 sequences, with roughly 13% appearing a single time and approximately 6.5% taken by the ten largest. Material: PBMCs from blood, obtained 14 to 15 days before vaccination. The receptors originated from a man aged 45 to 65 who received an inactivated influenza vaccine.

V is TRBV4-3 and J is TRBJ2-5; 10 bases line up with TRBD2. This CDR3 contains 15 residues. The V segment lost 5 bases and the J segment 4 bases; nucleotides outside the gene matches: 7. Germline V lookup: CDR1 LGHNA, CDR2 YSLEER. DNA for the CDR3: TGCGCCAGCAGCGAACTAGCGGGGTCGGGAGAGACCCAGTACTTC. Translation gives CASSELAGSGETQYF.

With regard to this clonotype: A junction boundary mismatches the germline segment, possibly from a read error. V and J are TRBV7-7 and TRBJ2-1; 11 bases match TRBD2. The germline gives CDR1 SSHAT, CDR2 FNYEAQ (reference sequence). This CDR3 is built from 15 residues. The CDR3 loop is CASSPTSGGLGEQFF. Here the CDR3 DNA reads TGTGCTAGCAGTCCTACTAGCGGGGGCTTAGGTGAGCAGTTCTTC.

CDR3 nucleotide sequence: TGTGCCAGCTCAATAAATGAAAAACTGTTTTTT. Translated, it gives CASSINEKLFF. This chain joins TRBV18 and TRBJ1-4; D remains unclear. V shed 5 bases and J shed 5 bases, with 3 bases lying between them. This CDR3 spans 11 amino acids. Per the germline V gene, CDR1 is KGHSH and CDR2 is LQKENI.

This chain connects TRBV29-1 to TRBJ2-7; D assignment may be TRBD1 or TRBD2 (6 bases each). CDR1 is SQVTM, CDR2 ANQGSEA, per germline. The CDR3 consists of 13 residues. Trimming removed 2 bases at V and 6 bases at J, with 14 bases between. CDR3 region: CSVEPMSGAEQYF. Written as DNA, the CDR3 is TGCAGCGTTGAACCTATGTCGGGGGCCGAGCAGTACTTC.

This clonotype was seen only a few times. The rearrangement links TRBV7-9 to TRBJ2-6; D gene uncertain. This CDR3 has 15 amino acids. Deletions cut 5 bases from V and 1 base from J, with 9 bases between. Germline V gene data show CDR1 as SEHNR and CDR2 as FQNEAQ (reference sequence). The CDR3 sequence is CASSPTLSGANVLTF. CDR3 in DNA: TGTGCCAGCAGCCCGACACTATCTGGGGCCAACGTCCTGACTTTC.

This clonotype was seen a handful of times. This chain links TRBV3-1 with TRBJ2-5; 13 nucleotides agree with TRBD2. J gave up 4 bases and V 2 bases, and 7 bases lay outside the gene matches. CDR3 length: 17 amino acids. Germline CDR1 LGHDT, CDR2 YNNKEL (reference sequence). The chain's CDR3 is CASSQPWTSGSLETQYF. In DNA, the CDR3 is TGTGCCAGCAGCCAACCCTGGACTAGCGGGAGCCTAGAGACCCAGTACTTC.

The sample holds a few counts of this clonotype. The chain links TRBV7-2 to TRBJ2-3, with 10 positions matching TRBD2. Germline V CDR1 and CDR2: SGHTA, FQGNSA. The length of the CDR3 is 16 residues. Germline trimming cut 8 bases from V and 0 bases from J; bases unmatched to any gene: 8. The CDR3 sequence: CASGASGRGSTDTQYF. In DNA form, the CDR3 reads TGTGCCAGCGGCGCTAGCGGGAGAGGTAGCACAGATACGCAGTATTTT.

This clonotype was seen a handful of times. V usage is TRBV5-5 and J usage is TRBJ2-5; weak D call: TRBD1 (6 bases). CDR3 length: 14 residues. The germline V gene has CDR1 SGHKS and CDR2 YYEKEE (reference sequence). V lost 1 base and J lost 5, with 12 bases in between. The CDR3 region is CASSLSAGDETQYF. As DNA, the CDR3 is TGTGCCAGCAGCTTGTCCGCAGGGGATGAGACCCAGTACTTC. Looking up the rest from reference TRBV5-5 and TRBJ2-5 gives the full variable domain: DAGVTQSPTHLIKTRGQQVTLRCSPISGHKSVSWYQQVLGQGPQFIFQYYEKEERGRGNFPDRFSARQFPNYSSELNVNALLLGDSALYLCASSLSAGDETQYFGPGTRLLVL.

This clonotype appeared a few times. Here the CDR3 reads CSATKLAGESGEQFF. Here the CDR3 DNA reads TGCAGTGCTACCAAACTAGCGGGGGAGTCGGGTGAGCAGTTCTTC. The rearrangement links TRBV20-1 to TRBJ2-1; 11 bases map to TRBD2. In germline, CDR1 is DFQATT, CDR2 SNEGSKA (reference sequence). V was clipped by 4 bases and J by 9 bases; unmatched bases: 11. This CDR3 has 15 amino acids.

In its sample, this clonotype was seen a few times. This chain connects TRBV7-2 to TRBJ1-3, with D uncertain. Germline V gene sequence: CDR1 SGHTA, CDR2 FQGNSA. V was clipped by 0 bases and J by 0 bases, with 9 bases between them. CDR3 length: 16 amino acids. CDR3 sequence: CASSLAAAGSGNTIYF. The CDR3 DNA is TGTGCCAGCAGCTTAGCAGCGGCCGGCTCTGGAAACACCATATATTTT.

The chain joins TRBV10-3 to TRBJ2-5; tentatively, D is TRBD1 (5 bases). The ends were cut back, 6 bases at V and 4 bases at J, with 18 bases in the middle. The CDR3 sequence is 15 residues long. The V gene's germline CDR1 is ENHRY and CDR2 SYGVKD. The CDR3 protein is CAISDGAREGETQYF. The CDR3 DNA reads as TGTGCCATCAGCGATGGGGCTAGGGAAGGAGAGACCCAGTACTTC.

A single count supports this clonotype. The chain recombines TRBV20-1 with TRBJ2-3; 12 bases are shared with TRBD2. The CDR3 sequence is 15 residues long. V was clipped by 5 bases and J by 2 bases; unmatched bases: 5. Looked up from germline, CDR1 is DFQATT and CDR2 is SNEGSKA (reference sequence). CDR3 amino acids: CSADGLAGTTDTQYF. For the CDR3, the DNA is TGCAGTGCTGACGGACTAGCGGGAACCACAGATACGCAGTATTTT.

CDR3 bases: TGCAGTGCTAGAGACCCCACCGCCAAAAACATTCAGTACTTC. It yields the protein CSARDPTAKNIQYF. The J gene is TRBJ2-4, the V gene TRBV20-1; no firm D call. The CDR3 consists of 14 residues. V lost 0 bases and J lost 1, with 7 bases in between. CDR1 and CDR2 from the germline V gene are DFQATT and SNEGSKA (reference sequence).

This clonotype occurred a few times. The chain carries TRBV30 and TRBJ2-5; weak D call: TRBD1 (6 bases). V lost 0 bases and J 7 bases, leaving 12 bases between the germline ends. From germline, CDR1 is GTSNPN and CDR2 SVGIG (reference sequence). The CDR3 extends over 13 amino acids. The CDR3 bases are TGTGCCTGGAGTGTCGTGACAGGCCGGACCCAGTACTTC. Encoded protein: CAWSVVTGRTQYF.

This chain uses TRBV6-5 with TRBJ2-5, with D maybe TRBD2 (6 bases). The V gene's germline CDR1 is MNHEY and CDR2 SVGAGI. The germline V and J ends were trimmed by 0 bases and 5 bases, with 13 bases remaining between them. The CDR3 is made up of 15 amino acids. The CDR3 sequence: CASSYSFRGGETQYF. The CDR3 DNA is TGTGCCAGCAGTTACTCCTTCCGAGGAGGGGAGACCCAGTACTTC.

This clonotype was seen at least ten times. The J gene is TRBJ1-1, the V gene TRBV5-1; a weak D match, TRBD1 (5 bases). V was trimmed by 0 bases and J by 3 bases, leaving 18 bases between them. This CDR3 has 17 residues. Germline CDR1 and CDR2: SGHRS and YFSETQ. The CDR3 DNA reads as TGCGCCAGCAGCTTGGTCGGGGACCTTCGGCGGGACACTGAAGCTTTCTTT. Residues: CASSLVGDLRRDTEAFF.

This clonotype was seen at least ten times. The genes are TRBV9 and TRBJ2-1, with a weak D call TRBD1 (6 bases). Trimming took 0 bases from V and 4 from J, leaving 11 bases between them. Germline lookup yields CDR1 SGDLS and CDR2 YYNGEE. The CDR3 covers 15 residues. DNA for the CDR3: TGTGCCAGCAGCGTAGCGGACAGTTTTTACAATGAGCAGTTCTTC. Its translation is CASSVADSFYNEQFF. The full variable domain, rest sourced from reference TRBV9 and TRBJ2-1, is DSGVTQTPKHLITATGQRVTLRCSPRSGDLSVYWYQQSLDQGLQFLIQYYNGEERAKGNILERFSAQQFPDLHSELNLSSLELGDSALYFCASSVADSFYNEQFFGPGTRLTVL.

The chain employs TRBV28 and TRBJ2-7; D possibly matches TRBD1 or TRBD2 (5 bases each). V was pared by 3 bases and J by 0 bases, with 15 bases between. CDR3 length: 16 residues. The germline V gene has CDR1 MDHEN and CDR2 SYDVKM. CDR3 residues: CASSLGVYRGSYEQYF. CDR3 nucleotide sequence: TGTGCCAGCAGTTTGGGGGTCTACCGCGGCTCCTACGAGCAGTACTTC. The full variable domain, rest sourced from reference TRBV28 and TRBJ2-7, is DVKVTQSSRYLVKRTGEKVFLECVQDMDHENMFWYRQDPGLGLRLIYFSYDVKMKEKGDIPEGYSVSREKKERFSLILESASTNQTSMYLCASSLGVYRGSYEQYFGPGTRLTVT.

The genes are TRBV11-2 and TRBJ2-2, with a weak D call TRBD1 (6 bases). Per germline, CDR1 SGHAT and CDR2 FQNNGV. V was cut by 5 bases and J by 6 bases, with 10 bases left in between. CDR3 size: 13 residues. The CDR3 sequence: CASSPTGPGELFF. The CDR3 DNA reads as TGTGCCAGCAGCCCTACAGGGCCCGGGGAGCTGTTTTTT.

This clonotype was observed a few times. This chain joins TRBV19 and TRBJ2-1; D possibly corresponds to TRBD2 (6 bases). The CDR3 is 15 amino acids. V lost 3 bases and J 2 bases, leaving 11 bases between the germline ends. Germline V lookup: CDR1 LNHDA, CDR2 SQIVND (reference sequence). The DNA of the CDR3 is TGTGCCAGTAGTATGGGCGCGGGACCCTACAATGAGCAGTTCTTC. Residues: CASSMGAGPYNEQFF.

This clonotype was seen only a few times. This sequence joins TRBV6-2 or TRBV6-3 and TRBJ2-1; 10 bases match TRBD2. The CDR3 runs to 16 residues. Per germline, CDR1 MNHEY and CDR2 SVGEGT. Trimming at V came to 5 bases and at J to 4 bases, leaving 8 bases not matched to a gene. The CDR3 DNA follows: TGTGCCAGCAGTCGGCCCACTAGCGGGGTATACAATGAGCAGTTCTTC. Its translation: CASSRPTSGVYNEQFF.

J is TRBJ1-6 and V is TRBV4-3; tentatively, D is TRBD1 (5 bases). The CDR3 covers 16 residues. Per the germline V gene, CDR1 is LGHNA and CDR2 is YSLEER. Deletions cut 0 bases from V and 4 bases from J, with 10 bases between. The CDR3 nucleotides are TGCGCCAGCAGCCAAGATCCGAGACAGTATAATTCACCCCTCCACTTT. Its protein product is CASSQDPRQYNSPLHF.